Described below is a single T cell receptor beta chain sequence and its context. From germline, CDR1 is SGHVS and CDR2 FNYEAQ. J lost 3 bases, V lost 5 bases, and 8 bases had no gene match. The length of the CDR3 is 17 residues. The assay was immunoSEQ multiplex PCR, and TCRdb's table has in-frame clones only and misses some. The data hold some 200,000 clones, with approximately 86% observed a single time. This entry comes from a study of blood T cell repertoires in COVID-19. The overall study: Sample material is recorded as cDNA or gDNA derived from T cells, B-cell-depleted T cells, or PBMCs.

Individuals aged about 18 to 100 years were recruited from around 22 US areas. The V gene is TRBV7-6, the J gene TRBJ2-1; 12 positions match TRBD2. Sample: PBMCs or T cells enriched from blood (not recorded which). The clonotype originates from a woman in her twenties or thirties who had recovered from COVID-19. CDR3 residues: CASSLQPTSGSYNEQFF. The CDR3 region has the DNA TGTGCCAGCAGCCTACAGCCGACTAGCGGGAGCTACAATGAGCAGTTCTTC. Filled out from reference TRBV7-6 and TRBJ2-1, the complete variable domain reads GAGVSQSPRYKVTKRGQDVALRCDPISGHVSLYWYRQALGQGPEFLTYFNYEAQQDKSGLPNDRFSAERPEGSISTLTIQRTEQRDSAMYRCASSLQPTSGSYNEQFFGPGTRLTVL.